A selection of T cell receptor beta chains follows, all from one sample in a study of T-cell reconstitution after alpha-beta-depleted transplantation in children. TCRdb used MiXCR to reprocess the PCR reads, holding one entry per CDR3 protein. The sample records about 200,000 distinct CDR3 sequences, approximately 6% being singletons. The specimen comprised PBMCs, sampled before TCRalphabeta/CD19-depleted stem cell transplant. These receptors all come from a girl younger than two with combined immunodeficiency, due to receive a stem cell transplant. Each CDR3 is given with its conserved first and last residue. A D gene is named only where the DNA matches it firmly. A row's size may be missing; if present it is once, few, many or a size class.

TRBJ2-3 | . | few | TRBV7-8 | CASSLRRLADTQYF | TGTGCCAGCAGTTTAAGGAGGTTGGCAGATACGCAGTATTTT
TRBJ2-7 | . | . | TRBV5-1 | CASSFREPYYEQYF | TGCGCCAGCAGCTTCCGGGAGCCCTACTACGAGCAGTACTTC
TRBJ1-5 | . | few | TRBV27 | CASSLGGISQPQHF | TGTGCCAGCAGTCTAGGTGGTATTTCCCAGCCCCAGCATTTT
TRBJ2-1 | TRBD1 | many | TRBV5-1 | CASSLLGTVNEQFF | TGCGCCAGCAGCTTGCTAGGGACAGTTAATGAGCAGTTCTTC
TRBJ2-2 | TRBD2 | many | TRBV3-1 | CASSLGGGTGELFF | TGTGCCAGCAGCCTCGGGGGGGGCACCGGGGAGCTGTTTTTT
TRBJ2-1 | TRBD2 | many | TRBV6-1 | CASRPSGGGRKDEQFF | TGTGCCAGCAGGCCTAGCGGGGGAGGTCGGAAGGATGAGCAGTTCTTC
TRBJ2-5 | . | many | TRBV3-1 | CASSPVGGETQYF | TGTGCCAGCAGCCCCGTAGGGGGAGAGACCCAGTACTTC
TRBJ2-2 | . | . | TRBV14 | CASSYTNTVELFF | TGTGCCAGCAGCTACACGAACACCGTGGAGCTGTTTTTT
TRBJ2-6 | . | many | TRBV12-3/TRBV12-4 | CASSWYSGANVLTF | TGTGCCAGCAGTTGGTACTCTGGGGCCAACGTCCTGACTTTC
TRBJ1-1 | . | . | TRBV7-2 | CASSPQAENTEAFF | TGTGCCAGCAGCCCCCAGGCGGAAAACACTGAAGCTTTCTTT
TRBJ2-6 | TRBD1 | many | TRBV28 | CASSLTHTLTGGSSGANVLTF | TGTGCCAGCAGTTTGACCCATACCCTGACAGGGGGTAGCTCTGGGGCCAACGTCCTGACTTTC
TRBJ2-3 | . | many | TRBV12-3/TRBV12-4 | CASSLGSASTDTQYF | TGTGCCAGCAGTTTAGGTAGCGCCAGCACAGATACGCAGTATTTT
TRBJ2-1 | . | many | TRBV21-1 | CASSKVLSGRRVYNEQFF | TGTGCCAGCAGCAAAGTTTTAAGCGGGAGACGGGTATACAATGAGCAGTTCTTC
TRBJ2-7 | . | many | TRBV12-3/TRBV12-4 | CASRVGSYEQYF | TGTGCCAGCAGAGTCGGCTCCTACGAGCAGTACTTC